Listed below are T cell receptor beta chains from one sample, sequenced in a study of CD8+CD57+ T cells in acquired aplastic anemia. MiXCR was run by TCRdb on the reads, yielding one entry per CDR3 protein. Of 300,000 or so distinct CDR3 sequences detected, around 60% appear once; the ten largest clones hold 8%. The sample taken for sequencing was sorted CD4+, CD8+, or CD8+CD57+ T cells (not recorded which) from PBMCs. These receptors originate from a human donor with severe aplastic anemia or a healthy control (not recorded which). Both conserved end residues are part of each CDR3. D genes are given only for firm matches. Rows give clone size only sometimes, using once, few, many, or a class for an expanded clone.

J gene: TRBJ2-2; V gene: TRBV12-3/TRBV12-4; CDR3 length: 15; clone size: many; D gene: TRBD2; CDR3 protein: CASIPGLADTGELFF; CDR3 DNA: TGTGCCAGCATCCCCGGACTAGCCGACACCGGGGAGCTGTTTTTT
J gene: TRBJ2-3; V gene: TRBV7-3; CDR3 length: 14; clone size: NA; D gene: NA; CDR3 protein: CASSLRDGTDTQYF; CDR3 DNA: TGTGCCAGCAGCTTAAGAGACGGCACAGATACGCAGTATTTT
J gene: TRBJ2-7; V gene: TRBV7-2; CDR3 length: 15; clone size: many; D gene: NA; CDR3 protein: CASSLGRGMIEEQYF; CDR3 DNA: TGTGCCAGCAGCTTAGGTCGGGGGATGATAGAAGAGCAGTACTTC
J gene: TRBJ1-4; V gene: TRBV9; CDR3 length: 18; clone size: many; D gene: NA; CDR3 protein: CASSVALELSTGNEKLFF; CDR3 DNA: TGTGCCAGCAGCGTAGCTCTCGAGTTAAGCACCGGAAATGAAAAACTGTTTTTT
J gene: TRBJ1-1; V gene: TRBV20-1; CDR3 length: 13; clone size: few; D gene: NA; CDR3 protein: CSANWDENTEAFF; CDR3 DNA: TGCAGTGCTAACTGGGACGAAAACACTGAAGCTTTCTTT
J gene: TRBJ2-1; V gene: TRBV5-6; CDR3 length: 15; clone size: many; D gene: NA; CDR3 protein: CASSLGIQVYNEQFF; CDR3 DNA: TGTGCCAGCAGCTTGGGGATCCAAGTCTACAATGAGCAGTTCTTC
J gene: TRBJ2-7; V gene: TRBV9; CDR3 length: 15; clone size: NA; D gene: NA; CDR3 protein: CASSVAVQGVSEQYF; CDR3 DNA: TGTGCCAGCAGCGTAGCTGTACAGGGTGTAAGTGAGCAGTACTTC
J gene: TRBJ1-1; V gene: TRBV2; CDR3 length: 11; clone size: many; D gene: NA; CDR3 protein: CASRATVEAFF; CDR3 DNA: TGTGCCAGCAGGGCGACCGTAGAAGCTTTCTTT
J gene: TRBJ2-7; V gene: TRBV11-1; CDR3 length: 14; clone size: many; D gene: TRBD1; CDR3 protein: CASSPMTGTYEQYF; CDR3 DNA: TGTGCCAGCAGCCCAATGACAGGGACCTACGAGCAGTACTTC
J gene: TRBJ1-4; V gene: TRBV15; CDR3 length: 16; clone size: NA; D gene: TRBD1; CDR3 protein: CATSPGTVATNEKLFF; CDR3 DNA: TGTGCCACCAGCCCCGGGACAGTGGCAACTAATGAAAAACTGTTTTTT
J gene: TRBJ1-6; V gene: TRBV9; CDR3 length: 17; clone size: many; D gene: NA; CDR3 protein: CASSVAGGVSLNSPLHF; CDR3 DNA: TGTGCCAGCAGCGTAGCTGGTGGGGTTTCGCTCAATTCACCCCTCCACTTT
J gene: TRBJ1-2; V gene: TRBV7-2; CDR3 length: 15; clone size: NA; D gene: NA; CDR3 protein: CASSPYPVRNYGYTF; CDR3 DNA: TGTGCCAGCAGCCCATACCCGGTTCGAAACTATGGCTACACCTTC
J gene: TRBJ1-6; V gene: TRBV7-2; CDR3 length: 16; clone size: NA; D gene: TRBD1; CDR3 protein: CASSLAQGAAGSPLHF; CDR3 DNA: TGTGCCAGCAGCTTAGCCCAGGGGGCGGCGGGTTCACCCCTCCACTTT
J gene: TRBJ2-7; V gene: TRBV15; CDR3 length: 17; clone size: NA; D gene: TRBD2; CDR3 protein: CATSIAVSTGGLYEQYF; CDR3 DNA: TGTGCCACCAGCATAGCAGTTTCGACGGGGGGGCTATACGAGCAGTACTTC
J gene: TRBJ1-2; V gene: TRBV20-1; CDR3 length: 14; clone size: many; D gene: NA; CDR3 protein: CSARGQGSIYGYTF; CDR3 DNA: TGCAGTGCTAGGGGGCAGGGAAGTATCTATGGCTACACCTTC
J gene: TRBJ1-2; V gene: TRBV20-1; CDR3 length: 13; clone size: once; D gene: NA; CDR3 protein: CSAPKTGTYGYTF; CDR3 DNA: TGCAGTGCTCCCAAGACAGGTACCTATGGCTACACCTTC
J gene: TRBJ2-3; V gene: TRBV5-1; CDR3 length: 16; clone size: NA; D gene: TRBD2; CDR3 protein: CASSEGTSGSTDTQYF; CDR3 DNA: TGCGCCAGCAGCGAAGGGACTAGCGGGAGCACAGATACGCAGTATTTT
J gene: TRBJ1-1; V gene: TRBV20-1; CDR3 length: 17; clone size: NA; D gene: NA; CDR3 protein: CSALFPGQGAGDTEAFF; CDR3 DNA: TGCAGTGCTTTATTCCCGGGACAAGGGGCGGGAGACACTGAAGCTTTCTTT
J gene: TRBJ1-4; V gene: TRBV20-1; CDR3 length: 14; clone size: once; D gene: NA; CDR3 protein: CSAWKPGGGEKLFF; CDR3 DNA: TGCAGTGCTTGGAAGCCGGGGGGAGGCGAAAAACTGTTTTTT
J gene: TRBJ1-1; V gene: TRBV20-1; CDR3 length: 9; clone size: NA; D gene: NA; CDR3 protein: CSAAAGAFF; CDR3 DNA: TGCAGTGCTGCAGCCGGGGCTTTCTTT
J gene: TRBJ1-1; V gene: TRBV20-1; CDR3 length: 14; clone size: many; D gene: NA; CDR3 protein: CSARLNRVDTEAFF; CDR3 DNA: TGCAGTGCTAGACTGAACAGGGTGGACACTGAAGCTTTCTTT
J gene: TRBJ2-7; V gene: TRBV7-7; CDR3 length: 16; clone size: NA; D gene: TRBD1; CDR3 protein: CASSSRDRGARYEQYF; CDR3 DNA: TGTGCTAGCAGCTCCCGGGACAGGGGGGCGCGCTACGAGCAGTACTTC
J gene: TRBJ2-3; V gene: TRBV15; CDR3 length: 14; clone size: NA; D gene: NA; CDR3 protein: CATAGRGGTDTQYF; CDR3 DNA: TGTGCCACCGCGGGCAGGGGAGGCACAGATACGCAGTATTTT
J gene: TRBJ2-5; V gene: TRBV5-1; CDR3 length: 14; clone size: NA; D gene: NA; CDR3 protein: CASSPSMAEETQYF; CDR3 DNA: TGCGCCAGCAGCCCGTCCATGGCGGAAGAGACCCAGTACTTC
J gene: TRBJ2-3; V gene: TRBV15; CDR3 length: 16; clone size: once; D gene: TRBD2; CDR3 protein: CATSRVRRGGTDTQYF; CDR3 DNA: TGTGCCACCAGCAGAGTGAGGCGGGGGGGCACAGATACGCAGTATTTT
J gene: TRBJ1-6; V gene: TRBV19; CDR3 length: 20; clone size: NA; D gene: TRBD1; CDR3 protein: CAWMSRVTGNRPGFNSPLHF; CDR3 DNA: TGTGCCTGGATGTCGCGTGTGACAGGGAACCGGCCGGGGTTTAATTCACCCCTCCACTTT
J gene: TRBJ2-5; V gene: TRBV5-8; CDR3 length: 14; clone size: many; D gene: NA; CDR3 protein: CASSFKGSQETQYF; CDR3 DNA: TGTGCCAGCAGTTTTAAGGGAAGTCAAGAGACCCAGTACTTC
J gene: TRBJ2-2; V gene: TRBV20-1; CDR3 length: 14; clone size: many; D gene: NA; CDR3 protein: CSARGPYDTGELFF; CDR3 DNA: TGCAGTGCTAGGGGCCCATACGACACCGGGGAGCTGTTTTTT
J gene: TRBJ2-1; V gene: TRBV20-1; CDR3 length: 11; clone size: NA; D gene: NA; CDR3 protein: CSALEYSEQFF; CDR3 DNA: TGCAGTGCCCTCGAGTACTCTGAGCAGTTCTTC
J gene: TRBJ1-1; V gene: TRBV5-1; CDR3 length: 14; clone size: many; D gene: NA; CDR3 protein: CASSLGLMNTEAFF; CDR3 DNA: TGCGCCAGCAGCTTGGGACTGATGAACACTGAAGCTTTCTTT
J gene: TRBJ2-7; V gene: TRBV2; CDR3 length: 12; clone size: many; D gene: TRBD1; CDR3 protein: CASGTGTYEQYF; CDR3 DNA: TGTGCCAGCGGGACAGGGACCTACGAGCAGTACTTC
J gene: TRBJ2-2; V gene: TRBV12-5; CDR3 length: 17; clone size: many; D gene: TRBD1; CDR3 protein: CASGQRTGTINTGELFF; CDR3 DNA: TGTGCTAGTGGTCAACGGACAGGGACGATCAACACCGGGGAGCTGTTTTTT
J gene: TRBJ1-2; V gene: TRBV9; CDR3 length: 12; clone size: NA; D gene: NA; CDR3 protein: CASSHPRRGYTF; CDR3 DNA: TGTGCCAGCAGTCATCCAAGGCGGGGCTACACCTTC
J gene: TRBJ2-7; V gene: TRBV9; CDR3 length: 13; clone size: NA; D gene: NA; CDR3 protein: CASSGGADYEQYF; CDR3 DNA: TGTGCCAGCAGCGGGGGGGCCGACTACGAGCAGTACTTC
J gene: TRBJ2-3; V gene: TRBV20-1; CDR3 length: 15; clone size: NA; D gene: NA; CDR3 protein: CSAREEKDSTDTQYF; CDR3 DNA: TGCAGTGCTAGAGAGGAAAAGGACAGCACAGATACGCAGTATTTT
J gene: TRBJ1-4; V gene: TRBV2; CDR3 length: 16; clone size: NA; D gene: NA; CDR3 protein: CASSDGGGSINEKLFF; CDR3 DNA: TGTGCCAGCAGTGACGGCGGCGGGTCTATCAATGAAAAACTGTTTTTT
J gene: TRBJ1-1; V gene: TRBV7-9; CDR3 length: 15; clone size: NA; D gene: NA; CDR3 protein: CASSLAGQTNTEAFF; CDR3 DNA: TGTGCCAGCAGCTTAGCGGGCCAGACCAACACTGAAGCTTTCTTT
J gene: TRBJ1-4; V gene: TRBV30; CDR3 length: 13; clone size: NA; D gene: NA; CDR3 protein: CAWREGGDEKLFF; CDR3 DNA: TGTGCCTGGAGAGAAGGGGGGGATGAAAAACTGTTTTTT
J gene: TRBJ2-7; V gene: TRBV20-1; CDR3 length: 15; clone size: many; D gene: TRBD1; CDR3 protein: CSAALPLGGIYEQYF; CDR3 DNA: TGCAGTGCCGCCCTGCCCTTAGGGGGCATATACGAGCAGTACTTC
J gene: TRBJ2-7; V gene: TRBV20-1; CDR3 length: 10; clone size: NA; D gene: NA; CDR3 protein: CSAPLSEQYF; CDR3 DNA: TGCAGTGCCCCCCTGTCCGAGCAGTACTTC
J gene: TRBJ2-7; V gene: TRBV2; CDR3 length: 14; clone size: NA; D gene: TRBD1; CDR3 protein: CASGLGQGSYEQYF; CDR3 DNA: TGTGCCAGCGGCCTCGGACAGGGCTCCTACGAGCAGTACTTC
J gene: TRBJ2-5; V gene: TRBV14; CDR3 length: 14; clone size: once; D gene: NA; CDR3 protein: CASSRFELAETQYF; CDR3 DNA: TGTGCCAGCAGCCGCTTTGAGCTAGCTGAGACCCAGTACTTC
J gene: TRBJ1-1; V gene: TRBV7-9; CDR3 length: 13; clone size: many; D gene: NA; CDR3 protein: CASSLGTNTEAFF; CDR3 DNA: TGTGCCAGCAGCTTAGGCACGAACACTGAAGCTTTCTTT
J gene: TRBJ1-1; V gene: TRBV7-8; CDR3 length: 14; clone size: NA; D gene: NA; CDR3 protein: CASSLGRGDTEAFF; CDR3 DNA: TGTGCCAGCAGCTTAGGGCGGGGGGACACTGAAGCTTTCTTT
J gene: TRBJ2-7; V gene: TRBV29-1; CDR3 length: 11; clone size: NA; D gene: NA; CDR3 protein: CSVERGTEQYF; CDR3 DNA: TGCAGCGTTGAGAGGGGGACCGAGCAGTACTTC
J gene: TRBJ1-1; V gene: TRBV25-1; CDR3 length: 13; clone size: NA; D gene: NA; CDR3 protein: CASRRSGNTEAFF; CDR3 DNA: TGTGCCAGCAGGAGGTCAGGTAACACTGAAGCTTTCTTT
J gene: TRBJ1-3; V gene: TRBV10-3; CDR3 length: 15; clone size: NA; D gene: NA; CDR3 protein: CAISESIELQNTIYF; CDR3 DNA: TGTGCCATCAGTGAGTCGATAGAGCTACAAAACACCATATATTTT
J gene: TRBJ1-1; V gene: TRBV5-5; CDR3 length: 13; clone size: NA; D gene: NA; CDR3 protein: CASGPTDYTEAFF; CDR3 DNA: TGTGCCAGCGGACCGACAGACTACACTGAAGCTTTCTTT
J gene: TRBJ2-7; V gene: TRBV5-1; CDR3 length: 15; clone size: few; D gene: NA; CDR3 protein: CASSLRASNSHEQYF; CDR3 DNA: TGCGCCAGCAGCTTGCGGGCTAGCAATTCCCACGAGCAGTACTTC
J gene: TRBJ2-7; V gene: TRBV5-1; CDR3 length: 15; clone size: many; D gene: TRBD1; CDR3 protein: CASSWGDRGSGEQYF; CDR3 DNA: TGCGCCAGCAGTTGGGGGGACAGGGGGTCGGGCGAGCAGTACTTC